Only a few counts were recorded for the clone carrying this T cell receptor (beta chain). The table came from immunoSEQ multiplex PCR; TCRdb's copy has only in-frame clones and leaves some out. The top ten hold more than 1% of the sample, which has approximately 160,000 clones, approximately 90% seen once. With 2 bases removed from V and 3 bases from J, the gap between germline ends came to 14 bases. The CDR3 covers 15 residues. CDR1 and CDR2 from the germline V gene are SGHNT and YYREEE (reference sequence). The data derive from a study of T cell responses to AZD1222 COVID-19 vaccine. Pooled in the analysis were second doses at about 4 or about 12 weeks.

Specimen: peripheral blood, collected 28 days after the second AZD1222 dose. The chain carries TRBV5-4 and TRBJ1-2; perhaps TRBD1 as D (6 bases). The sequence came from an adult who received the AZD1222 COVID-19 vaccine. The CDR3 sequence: CASSFGQGSDYGYTF. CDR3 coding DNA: TGTGCCAGCAGCTTCGGGCAGGGGTCTGACTATGGCTACACCTTC.